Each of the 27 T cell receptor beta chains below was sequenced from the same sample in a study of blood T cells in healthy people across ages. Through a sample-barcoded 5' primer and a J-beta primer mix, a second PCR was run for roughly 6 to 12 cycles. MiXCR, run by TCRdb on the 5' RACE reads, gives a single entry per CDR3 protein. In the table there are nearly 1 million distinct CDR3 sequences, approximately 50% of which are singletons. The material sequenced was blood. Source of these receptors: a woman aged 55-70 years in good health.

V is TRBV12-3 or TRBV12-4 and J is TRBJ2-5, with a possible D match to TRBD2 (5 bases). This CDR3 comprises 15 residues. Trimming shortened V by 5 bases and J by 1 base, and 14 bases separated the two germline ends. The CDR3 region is CASSNRRRSQETQYF. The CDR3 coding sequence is TGTGCCAGCAGTAACCGACGGAGGTCCCAAGAGACCCAGTACTTC.

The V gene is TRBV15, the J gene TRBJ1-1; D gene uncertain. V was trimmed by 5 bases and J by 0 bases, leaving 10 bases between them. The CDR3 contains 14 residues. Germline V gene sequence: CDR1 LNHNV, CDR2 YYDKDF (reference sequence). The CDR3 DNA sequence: TGTGCCACCAGCGGTCTATCATTGAACACTGAAGCTTTCTTT. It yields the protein CATSGLSLNTEAFF.

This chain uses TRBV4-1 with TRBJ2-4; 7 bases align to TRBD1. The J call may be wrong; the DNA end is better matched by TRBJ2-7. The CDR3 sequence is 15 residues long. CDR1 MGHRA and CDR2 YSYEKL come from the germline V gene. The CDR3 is CASSQERDRTYEQYF. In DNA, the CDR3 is TGCGCCAGCAGCCAAGAGAGGGACAGAACCTACGAGCAGTACTTC.

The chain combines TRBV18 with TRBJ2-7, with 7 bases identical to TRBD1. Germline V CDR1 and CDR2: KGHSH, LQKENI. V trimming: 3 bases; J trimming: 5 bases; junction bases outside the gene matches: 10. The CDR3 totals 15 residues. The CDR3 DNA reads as TGTGCCAGCTCACCCGCCAGGGGGAACCTAAACGAGCAGTACTTC. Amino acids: CASSPARGNLNEQYF. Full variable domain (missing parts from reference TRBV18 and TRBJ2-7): NAGVMQNPRHLVRRRGQEARLRCSPMKGHSHVYWYRQLPEEGLKFMVYLQKENIIDESGMPKERFSAEFPKEGPSILRIQQVVRGDSAAYFCASSPARGNLNEQYFGPGTRLTVT.

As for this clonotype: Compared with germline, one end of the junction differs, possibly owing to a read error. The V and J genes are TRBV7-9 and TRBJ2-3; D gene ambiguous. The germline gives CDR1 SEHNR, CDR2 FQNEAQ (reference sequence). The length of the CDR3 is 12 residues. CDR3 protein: CTSSSNFNTQYF. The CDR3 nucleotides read TGTACCAGCAGCTCCAACTTCAATACGCAGTATTTT.

As DNA, the CDR3 is TGCAGTGCTAGAGATCGCGGCCCCTCTGGGGCCAACGTCCTGACTTTC. The encoded protein is CSARDRGPSGANVLTF. The chain combines TRBV20-1 with TRBJ2-6, with unresolved D. Trimming shortened V by 0 bases and J by 0 bases, and 9 bases separated the two germline ends. Germline V gives CDR1 DFQATT, CDR2 SNEGSKA (reference sequence). CDR3 length: 16 amino acids.

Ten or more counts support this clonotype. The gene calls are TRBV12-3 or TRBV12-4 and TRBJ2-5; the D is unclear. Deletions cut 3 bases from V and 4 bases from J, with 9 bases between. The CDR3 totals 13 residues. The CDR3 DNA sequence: TGTGCCAGCAGTTTCGTTGGGTTAGAGACCCAGTACTTC. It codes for CASSFVGLETQYF.

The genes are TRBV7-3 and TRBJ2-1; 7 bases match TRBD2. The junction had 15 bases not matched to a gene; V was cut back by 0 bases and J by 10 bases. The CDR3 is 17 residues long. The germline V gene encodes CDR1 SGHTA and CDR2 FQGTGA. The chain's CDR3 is CASSLTGGGGSSLEQFF. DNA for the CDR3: TGTGCCAGCAGCTTAACGGGTGGTGGCGGGAGTTCTTTAGAGCAGTTCTTC.

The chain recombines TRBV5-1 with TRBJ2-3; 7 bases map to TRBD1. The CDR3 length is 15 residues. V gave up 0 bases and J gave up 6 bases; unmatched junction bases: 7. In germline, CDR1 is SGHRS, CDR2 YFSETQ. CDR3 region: CASSLAGTDPDTQYF. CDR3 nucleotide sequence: TGCGCCAGCAGCTTGGCGGGGACAGATCCTGATACGCAGTATTTT.

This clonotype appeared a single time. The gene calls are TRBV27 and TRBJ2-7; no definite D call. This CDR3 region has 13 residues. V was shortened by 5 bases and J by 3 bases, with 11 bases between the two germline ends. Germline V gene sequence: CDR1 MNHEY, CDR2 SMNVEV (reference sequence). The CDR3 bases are TGTGCCAGCAGTCCTTCCGCCAACTACGAGCAGTACTTC. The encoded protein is CASSPSANYEQYF.

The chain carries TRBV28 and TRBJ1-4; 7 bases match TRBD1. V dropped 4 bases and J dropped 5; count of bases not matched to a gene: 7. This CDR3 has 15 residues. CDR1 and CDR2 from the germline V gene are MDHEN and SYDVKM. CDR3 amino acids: CASSSPGRGNEKLFF. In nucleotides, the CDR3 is TGTGCCAGCAGTTCCCCGGGCAGGGGGAATGAAAAACTGTTTTTT. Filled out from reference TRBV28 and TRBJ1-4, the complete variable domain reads DVKVTQSSRYLVKRTGEKVFLECVQDMDHENMFWYRQDPGLGLRLIYFSYDVKMKEKGDIPEGYSVSREKKERFSLILESASTNQTSMYLCASSSPGRGNEKLFFGSGTQLSVL.

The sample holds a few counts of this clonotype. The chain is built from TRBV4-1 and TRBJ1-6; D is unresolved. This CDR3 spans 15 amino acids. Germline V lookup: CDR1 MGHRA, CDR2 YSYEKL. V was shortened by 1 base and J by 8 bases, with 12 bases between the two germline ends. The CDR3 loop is CASSQGLARDSPLHF. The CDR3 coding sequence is TGCGCCAGCAGCCAAGGGTTGGCGAGGGATTCACCCCTCCACTTT.

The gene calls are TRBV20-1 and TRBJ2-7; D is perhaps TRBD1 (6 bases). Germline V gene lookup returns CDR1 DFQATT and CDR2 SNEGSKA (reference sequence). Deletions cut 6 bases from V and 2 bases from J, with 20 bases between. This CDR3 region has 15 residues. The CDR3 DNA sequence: TGCAGTGCCGATAGAGGACAGCGAAGTACCTACGAGCAGTACTTC. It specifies CSADRGQRSTYEQYF.

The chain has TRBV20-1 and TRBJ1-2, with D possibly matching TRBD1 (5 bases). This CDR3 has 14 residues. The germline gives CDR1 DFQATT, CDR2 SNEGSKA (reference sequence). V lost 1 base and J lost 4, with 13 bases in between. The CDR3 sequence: CSARGPGVTYGYTF. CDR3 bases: TGCAGTGCTAGAGGGCCGGGGGTAACCTATGGCTACACCTTC.

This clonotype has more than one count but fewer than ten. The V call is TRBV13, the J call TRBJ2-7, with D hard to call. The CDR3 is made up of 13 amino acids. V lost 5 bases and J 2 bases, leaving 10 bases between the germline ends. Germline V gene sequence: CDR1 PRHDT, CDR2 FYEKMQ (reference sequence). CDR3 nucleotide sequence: TGTGCCAGCAGCCCGACTGATACCTACGAGCAGTACTTC. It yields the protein CASSPTDTYEQYF.

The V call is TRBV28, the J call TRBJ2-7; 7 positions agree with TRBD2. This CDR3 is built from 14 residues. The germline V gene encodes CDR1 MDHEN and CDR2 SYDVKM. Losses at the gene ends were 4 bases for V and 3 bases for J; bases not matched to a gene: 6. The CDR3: CASSSPWGGYEQYF. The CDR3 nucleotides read TGTGCCAGCAGTTCCCCTTGGGGGGGCTACGAGCAGTACTTC.

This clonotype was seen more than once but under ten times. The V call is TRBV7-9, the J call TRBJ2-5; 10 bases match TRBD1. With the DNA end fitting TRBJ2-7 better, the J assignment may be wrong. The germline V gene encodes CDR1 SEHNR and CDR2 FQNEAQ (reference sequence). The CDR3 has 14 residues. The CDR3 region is CASKTGDRGIEQYF. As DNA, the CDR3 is TGTGCCAGCAAGACCGGGGACAGGGGAATCGAGCAGTACTTC.

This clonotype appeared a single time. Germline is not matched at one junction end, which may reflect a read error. For the CDR3, the DNA is TGTGCCGGCAGCCAAGGAAGCGGACAGGGTGGAGAGAATGAGCAGTTCTTC. Protein product: CAGSQGSGQGGENEQFF. The V gene is TRBV4-2, the J gene TRBJ2-1; 8 bases line up with TRBD1. CDR1 and CDR2 (germline): LGHNA, YNFKEQ. The CDR3 consists of 17 residues.

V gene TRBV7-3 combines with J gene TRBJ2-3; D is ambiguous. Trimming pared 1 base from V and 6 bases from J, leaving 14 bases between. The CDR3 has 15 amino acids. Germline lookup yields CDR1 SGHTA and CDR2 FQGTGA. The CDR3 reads CASSLIWVLPDTQYF. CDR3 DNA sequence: TGTGCCAGCAGCTTAATCTGGGTGTTGCCGGATACGCAGTATTTT.

CDR3 in DNA: TGCAGCGTTGGGGACAGGGGGGGGGACATTCAGTACTTC. Protein: CSVGDRGGDIQYF. The V gene is TRBV29-1, the J gene TRBJ2-4, with 11 bases that match TRBD1. This CDR3 region has 13 residues. From germline, CDR1 is SQVTM and CDR2 ANQGSEA. The J segment lost 8 bases and the V segment lost 4 bases, leaving 4 bases of the junction unmatched.

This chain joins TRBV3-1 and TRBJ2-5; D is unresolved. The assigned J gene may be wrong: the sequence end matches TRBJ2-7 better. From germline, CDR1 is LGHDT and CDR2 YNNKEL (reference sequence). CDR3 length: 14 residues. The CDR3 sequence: CASSQGLNTYEQYF. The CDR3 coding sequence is TGTGCCAGCAGCCAAGGGCTGAATACCTACGAGCAGTACTTC.

The CDR3 region is CASRRGTDHFSNQPQHF. The CDR3 coding sequence is TGTGCCAGCAGGAGAGGGACAGACCACTTTAGCAATCAGCCCCAGCATTTT. This chain uses TRBV6-6 with TRBJ1-5, with TRBD1 matching over 7 bases. The CDR3 totals 17 residues. V dropped 6 bases and J dropped 0; count of bases not matched to a gene: 11. Germline V lookup: CDR1 MNHNY, CDR2 SVGAGI (reference sequence).

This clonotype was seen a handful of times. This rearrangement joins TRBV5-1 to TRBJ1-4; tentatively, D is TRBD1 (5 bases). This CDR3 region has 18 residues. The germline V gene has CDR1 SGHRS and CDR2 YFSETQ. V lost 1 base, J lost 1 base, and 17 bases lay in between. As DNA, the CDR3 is TGCGCCAGCAGCTTGATCGGAGGAGGGGAAGGAACTAATGAAAAACTGTTTTTT. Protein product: CASSLIGGGEGTNEKLFF.

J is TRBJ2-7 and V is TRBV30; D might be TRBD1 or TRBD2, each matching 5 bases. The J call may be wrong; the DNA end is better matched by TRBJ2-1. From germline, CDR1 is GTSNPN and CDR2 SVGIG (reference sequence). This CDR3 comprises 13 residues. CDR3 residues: CAWSVGAAYEQFF. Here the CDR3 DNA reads TGTGCCTGGAGTGTCGGGGCAGCCTACGAGCAGTTCTTC.

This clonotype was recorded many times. Here the CDR3 DNA reads TGTGCCAGCAGCTCCGACCCAGGGGGAGAGACCCAGTACTTC. This translates into CASSSDPGGETQYF. V usage is TRBV7-9 and J usage is TRBJ2-5, with 7 bases aligning to TRBD1. Trimming took 4 bases from V and 4 from J; bases not matched to a gene: 6. Germline values: CDR1 SEHNR, CDR2 FQNEAQ (reference sequence). The CDR3 has 14 amino acids. Full variable domain (outside the CDR3, taken from reference TRBV7-9 and TRBJ2-5): DTGVSQNPRHKITKRGQNVTFRCDPISEHNRLYWYRQTLGQGPEFLTYFQNEAQLEKSRLLSDRFSAERPKGSFSTLEIQRTEQGDSAMYLCASSSDPGGETQYFGPGTRLLVL.

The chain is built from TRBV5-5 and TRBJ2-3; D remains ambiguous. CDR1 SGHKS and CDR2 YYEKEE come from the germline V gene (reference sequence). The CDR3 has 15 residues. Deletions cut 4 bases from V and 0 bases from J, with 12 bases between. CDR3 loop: CASSHGVRSTDTQYF. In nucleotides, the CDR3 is TGTGCCAGCAGCCATGGAGTCAGGAGCACAGATACGCAGTATTTT.

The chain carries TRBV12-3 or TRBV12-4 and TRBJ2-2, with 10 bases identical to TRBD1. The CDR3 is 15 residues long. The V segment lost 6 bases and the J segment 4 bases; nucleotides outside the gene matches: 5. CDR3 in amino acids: CASRTGGAGTGELFF. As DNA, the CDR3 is TGTGCCAGCAGGACAGGGGGCGCGGGCACCGGGGAGCTGTTTTTT.